Listed here are 27 T cell receptor beta chains from one sample, sequenced in a study of T cell responses to AZD1222 COVID-19 vaccine. The data were produced by immunoSEQ multiplex PCR, yet TCRdb's version contains in-frame clones alone and is incomplete. The repertoire includes tens of thousands of clones, roughly 89% of them detected once, and approximately 5.2% sits in the top ten. Here the sequenced sample was peripheral blood, taken on day 0 of MenACWY control vaccination. The source of these receptors is an adult in good health.

The rearrangement uses TRBV28 and TRBJ2-7; TRBD2 agrees at 7 bases. The CDR3 length is 14 residues. The V and J ends lost 11 bases and 5 bases, in that order; junction bases with no gene match: 15. Germline V gives CDR1 MDHEN, CDR2 SYDVKM. The CDR3: CASKGTTPFNEQYF. The CDR3 nucleotides read TGTGCCTCCAAGGGGACTACGCCCTTTAACGAGCAGTACTTC.

This chain connects TRBV6-5 to TRBJ2-1, with TRBD2 matching 10 bases. Germline CDR1 and CDR2: MNHEY and SVGAGI. The CDR3 runs 16 residues. V lost 3 bases to trimming and J lost 6 bases; unmatched junction nucleotides: 8. This CDR3 reads CASSYTGGTSVNEQFF. The CDR3 bases are TGTGCCAGCAGTTATACCGGTGGGACTAGCGTCAATGAGCAGTTCTTC.

The rearrangement uses TRBV29-1 and TRBJ2-2, with TRBD2 matching 8 bases. The CDR3 consists of 21 residues. Germline trimming cut 7 bases from V and 5 bases from J; bases unmatched to any gene: 30. CDR1 and CDR2 from the germline V gene are SQVTM and ANQGSEA. The CDR3 DNA follows: TGCAGCGCCACGTACGCGGCACGGGGAGAGCGGGAGCTAAAAAAAACCGGGGAGCTGTTTTTT. Translated: CSATYAARGERELKKTGELFF.

The CDR3 DNA follows: TGTGCCAGCAGGACAGGCGACAGCAATGGCTACACCTTC. As protein: CASRTGDSNGYTF. V is TRBV7-2 and J is TRBJ1-2; tentatively, D is TRBD1 (6 bases). Trimming took 6 bases from V and 6 from J, leaving 14 bases between them. The CDR3 is made up of 13 amino acids. Germline CDR1 and CDR2: SGHTA and FQGNSA.

This clone was observed once. The chain has TRBV9 and TRBJ2-1; D is uncertain. Trimming removed 0 bases from V and 5 bases from J, with 9 bases in between. Germline V gives CDR1 SGDLS, CDR2 YYNGEE. This CDR3 is 14 amino acids long. CDR3 DNA: TGTGCCAGCAGCGTAGGGGTCTTTAACAATGAGCAGTTCTTC. As protein: CASSVGVFNNEQFF.

The chain has TRBV14 and TRBJ1-1; perhaps TRBD1 as D (5 bases). The CDR3 is 14 residues long. The V end was cut by 0 bases, the J end by 6 bases, with 11 bases between. CDR1 is SGHDN, CDR2 FVKESK, per germline. This chain's CDR3 is CASSQDWDVAEAFF. For the CDR3, the DNA is TGTGCCAGCAGCCAAGATTGGGACGTCGCTGAAGCTTTCTTT.

This clone was observed a single time. This chain connects TRBV29-1 to TRBJ2-5; TRBD2 might be the D (6 bases). Per germline, CDR1 SQVTM and CDR2 ANQGSEA. The CDR3 contains 14 residues. V lost 1 base to trimming and J lost 4 bases, with 13 bases between them. The CDR3 sequence is CSVEGRDGGETQYF. In DNA, the CDR3 is TGCAGCGTTGAAGGTCGGGACGGGGGAGAGACCCAGTACTTC.

The rearrangement uses TRBV7-2 and TRBJ1-3; TRBD1 agrees at 8 bases. With 0 bases clipped from V and 0 bases from J, the junction kept 7 bases outside the gene matches. The CDR3 runs to 18 residues. Germline V lookup: CDR1 SGHTA, CDR2 FQGNSA. The DNA for the CDR3 is TGTGCCAGCAGCTTAGCTGGACAGGGCAGTTTCTCTGGAAACACCATATATTTT. Its translation is CASSLAGQGSFSGNTIYF.

CDR3 DNA sequence: TGTGCCAGCAGTGAGGGACAGGGCGGGTATTCACCCCTCCACTTT. It specifies CASSEGQGGYSPLHF. The chain carries TRBV6-1 and TRBJ1-6, with 9 bases matching TRBD1. The V and J ends lost 3 bases and 8 bases, in that order; junction bases with no gene match: 5. CDR1 MNHNS and CDR2 SASEGT come from the germline V gene. CDR3 length equals 15 residues.

The J gene is TRBJ1-2, the V gene TRBV2, with D possibly TRBD1 on 5 matching bases. The CDR3 totals 14 residues. Germline CDR1 and CDR2: SNHLY and FYNNEI. The V end was cut by 6 bases, the J end by 4 bases, with 15 bases between. The CDR3 here is CASSPRGVVYGYTF. DNA of the CDR3: TGTGCCAGCAGCCCCCGAGGGGTCGTCTATGGCTACACCTTC.

This clone was detected only once. The chain employs TRBV5-1 and TRBJ2-1; 8 bases align to TRBD2. V trimming: 0 bases; J trimming: 5 bases; junction bases outside the gene matches: 4. Germline V lookup: CDR1 SGHRS, CDR2 YFSETQ. This CDR3 is built from 15 residues. CDR3 loop: CASSLELAGNNEQFF. The DNA for the CDR3 is TGCGCCAGCAGCTTGGAGCTAGCGGGTAACAATGAGCAGTTCTTC.

This clone was counted only a few times. The chain carries TRBV7-2 and TRBJ1-5; 10 bases map to TRBD1. The germline CDR1 and CDR2 sequences are SGHTA and FQGNSA. The ends lost 5 bases at V and 3 bases at J; junction bases unmatched: 4. The CDR3 length is 15 residues. DNA of the CDR3: TGTGCCAGCAGCCCTGGGACAGGGGACAATCAGCCCCAGCATTTT. Its translation is CASSPGTGDNQPQHF.

This sequence joins TRBV28 and TRBJ2-2; 8 nucleotides match TRBD2. Germline CDR1 is MDHEN and CDR2 is SYDVKM. The CDR3 consists of 14 residues. With V trimmed by 6 bases and J by 3 bases, 3 bases remained unmatched. The CDR3 DNA follows: TGTGCCAGCAGCCCGGGGGGGTACACCGGGGAGCTGTTTTTT. Its protein product is CASSPGGYTGELFF.

The rearrangement uses TRBV3-1 (or the pseudogene TRBV3-2) and TRBJ2-2; the D is unclear. Germline assignment: CDR1 LGHDT and CDR2 YNNKEL (reference sequence). The CDR3 consists of 13 residues. Trimming took off 1 base at V and 6 bases at J, with 6 bases between the two ends. CDR3 DNA: TGTGCCAGCAGCCAAGGCGGTTCCGGGGAGCTGTTTTTT. This sequence encodes CASSQGGSGELFF.

The J gene is TRBJ2-5, the V gene TRBV5-1; TRBD1 is a possible D gene (6 bases). Germline V CDR1 and CDR2: SGHRS, YFSETQ. The V end was cut by 2 bases, the J end by 5 bases, with 16 bases between. The CDR3 has 15 residues. DNA for the CDR3: TGCGCCAGCAGCTTTACAGGGAGCATCCAGGAGACCCAGTACTTC. Translation: CASSFTGSIQETQYF.

This clone appeared a single time. The chain employs TRBV7-9 and TRBJ1-4; a weak D match, TRBD1 (5 bases). The CDR3 runs 14 residues. Germline V gene lookup returns CDR1 SEHNR and CDR2 FQNEAQ (reference sequence). Trimming shortened V by 5 bases and J by 5 bases, and 12 bases separated the two germline ends. CDR3 in DNA: TGTGCCAGCAGCCCTTCGGGGGAGAATGAAAAACTGTTTTTT. Its translation is CASSPSGENEKLFF.

This rearrangement joins TRBV9 to TRBJ2-4; tentative D call: TRBD1 (5 bases). Trimming took 0 bases from V and 6 from J, leaving 7 bases between them. CDR1 is SGDLS and CDR2 is YYNGEE in the germline V gene. This CDR3 comprises 13 residues. The CDR3 DNA reads as TGTGCCAGCAGCGTAGATCAGGGAAACATTCAGTACTTC. This encodes CASSVDQGNIQYF.

V is TRBV11-2 and J is TRBJ2-3; no reliable D call. V was shortened by 5 bases and J by 0 bases, with 9 bases between the two germline ends. Germline assignment: CDR1 SGHAT and CDR2 FQNNGV. This CDR3 contains 14 residues. For the CDR3, the DNA is TGTGCCAGCAGCCTTACCGACAGCACAGATACGCAGTATTTT. It encodes CASSLTDSTDTQYF.

The V and J genes are TRBV5-1 and TRBJ1-2, with D tentatively TRBD1 (6 bases). The CDR3 sequence is 15 residues long. V lost 0 bases, J lost 4 bases, and 13 bases lay in between. Germline lookup yields CDR1 SGHRS and CDR2 YFSETQ. CDR3 nucleotides: TGCGCCAGCAGCTTGGCCGGCAGGGGACTCTATGGCTACACCTTC. Translating gives CASSLAGRGLYGYTF.

V and J are TRBV7-9 and TRBJ1-5, with D tentatively TRBD1 (6 bases). The germline V and J ends were trimmed by 6 bases and 4 bases, with 25 bases remaining between them. This CDR3 is built from 18 residues. From germline, CDR1 is SEHNR and CDR2 FQNEAQ (reference sequence). CDR3 in amino acids: CASSSLEDSILSNQPQHF. CDR3 in DNA: TGTGCCAGCAGTTCCCTCGAGGACAGCATTTTGTCAAATCAGCCCCAGCATTTT.

This chain joins TRBV6-2 or TRBV6-3 and TRBJ1-2; D possibly corresponds to TRBD1 (5 bases). This CDR3 is 15 amino acids long. V was trimmed by 5 bases and J by 4 bases, leaving 17 bases between them. The germline CDR1 and CDR2 sequences are MNHEY and SVGEGT. For the CDR3, the DNA is TGTGCCAGCAGTGCCCCCGAGGGGCGAGGCTATGGCTACACCTTC. The encoded protein is CASSAPEGRGYGYTF.

The gene calls are TRBV9 and TRBJ2-1, with 9 bases identical to TRBD1. V lost 4 bases, J lost 7 bases, and 9 bases stayed unmatched. Germline V gives CDR1 SGDLS, CDR2 YYNGEE. This CDR3 region has 15 residues. The CDR3: CASSTRTGEANEQFF. In DNA form, the CDR3 reads TGTGCCAGCAGCACTCGGACAGGGGAAGCGAATGAGCAGTTCTTC.

This chain uses TRBV2 with TRBJ1-4; the D gene is possibly TRBD1 (5 bases). The CDR3 spans 15 residues. The V end lost 2 bases, the J end lost 7 bases, and 14 bases lay between the germline ends. Germline V gene data show CDR1 as SNHLY and CDR2 as FYNNEI. The CDR3 sequence is CASSELLGVAEKLFF. As DNA, the CDR3 is TGTGCCAGCAGTGAACTTCTGGGGGTGGCTGAAAAACTGTTTTTT. Full variable domain (outside the CDR3, taken from reference TRBV2 and TRBJ1-4): EPEVTQTPSHQVTQMGQEVILRCVPISNHLYFYWYRQILGQKVEFLVSFYNNEISEKSEIFDDQFSVERPDGSNFTLKIRSTKLEDSAMYFCASSELLGVAEKLFFGSGTQLSVL.

The V call is TRBV15, the J call TRBJ2-5; D might be TRBD1 or TRBD2, each matching 5 bases. Trimming left V 0 bases short and J 4 bases short, with 21 bases between. The CDR3 consists of 18 residues. The germline CDR1 and CDR2 sequences are LNHNV and YYDKDF (reference sequence). The CDR3 coding sequence is TGTGCCACCAGCAGAGATCGTTCCGGGACCCTCAAGGGAGAGACCCAGTACTTC. Amino acid sequence: CATSRDRSGTLKGETQYF.

The chain has TRBV29-1 and TRBJ2-1; a weak D match, TRBD1 (5 bases). Germline V CDR1 and CDR2: SQVTM, ANQGSEA. V was trimmed by 7 bases and J by 3 bases, leaving 13 bases between them. The CDR3 loop spans 13 amino acids. DNA for the CDR3: TGCAGCGAGGGGTCTACTCTCTACAATGAGCAGTTCTTC. Translated, it gives CSEGSTLYNEQFF.

The chain has TRBV6-2 or TRBV6-3 and TRBJ1-1, with 8 bases matching TRBD1. V was clipped by 6 bases and J by 11 bases; unmatched bases: 8. From germline, CDR1 is MNHEY and CDR2 SVGEGT. The CDR3 totals 12 residues. Here the CDR3 DNA reads TGTGCCAGCAGCCTGGACAGGGTGAACGCTTTCTTT. Its protein product is CASSLDRVNAFF.

The CDR3 DNA reads as TGTGCCAGCAGCTTAGAAGGACAGGGCGGAGCGCAGTATTTT. Its protein product is CASSLEGQGGAQYF. This chain joins TRBV7-9 and TRBJ2-3; 8 bases match TRBD1. J lost 10 bases, V lost 1 base, and 7 bases had no gene match. This CDR3 contains 14 residues. The germline CDR1 and CDR2 sequences are SEHNR and FQNEAQ (reference sequence).